This is a list of T cell receptor beta chains from one sample in a study of T cell repertoires in cytomegalovirus infection. For these receptors, no antigen is known. A single record per CDR3 protein comes from TCRdb applying MiXCR to the reads. The data show 360,000 or so distinct CDR3 sequences, with approximately 35% seen just once and approximately 13% held by the top ten. This sample comprised cultured PBMCs, obtained from culture after CMV antigen stimulation. These receptors all stem from a human donor in good health (CMV status not recorded). Some clones in this sample may be carry-over from other donors' samples. The CDR3 runs from the conserved cysteine through the conserved F or W. Each record gives: J gene, clone size, D gene, V gene, CDR3 DNA, CDR3 protein. A D gene is named only where the DNA matches it firmly. The size field is filled for only some rows; it gives once, few, many or a size class.

TRBJ1-1	-	-	TRBV24-1	TGTGCCACCAGTGGCCCAGGCACTGAAGCTTTCTTT	CATSGPGTEAFF
TRBJ1-1	few	TRBD1	TRBV19	TGTGCCACCGAGCGAAGGGGACAGGGGCTTTACACTGAAGCTTTCTTT	CATERRGQGLYTEAFF
TRBJ2-5	-	TRBD2	TRBV4-1	TGCGCCAGCAGCCATCCCGGGACTAGCGGATTTCAAGAGACCCAGTACTTC	CASSHPGTSGFQETQYF
TRBJ2-3	few	-	TRBV7-9	TGTGCCAGCAGGATAATGAGTGGACGGGAACCTACAGATACGCAGTATTTT	CASRIMSGREPTDTQYF
TRBJ1-1	-	-	TRBV4-1	TGCGCCAGCAGCCAAGATGGGGGCAGGGGAGGCACTGAAGCTTTCTTT	CASSQDGGRGGTEAFF
TRBJ2-1	many	-	TRBV7-2	TGTGCCAGCAGCTTAGTTGGGGTCGGGAGCAATGAGCAGTTCTTC	CASSLVGVGSNEQFF
TRBJ2-7	-	TRBD1	TRBV7-2	TGTGCCAGCAGATTGGGGACAGGTTCCTACGAGCAGTACTTC	CASRLGTGSYEQYF
TRBJ2-3	few	TRBD2	TRBV7-9	TGTGCCAGCAGCTCCCTAGCGGGATTTTTTACAGATACGCAGTATTTT	CASSSLAGFFTDTQYF
TRBJ1-5	-	TRBD1	TRBV5-5	TGTGCCAGCAGCGAATATGACAGGGGGGGAAATCAGCCCCAGCATTTT	CASSEYDRGGNQPQHF
TRBJ2-1	-	-	TRBV29-1	TGCAGCGTCATGAAGGGTTCAGGAGGGCCGGGGGATGAGCAGTTCTTC	CSVMKGSGGPGDEQFF
TRBJ1-6	many	-	TRBV4-3	TGCGCCAGCAGCCAAGATACGGCGGGGCAATCACCCCTCCACTTT	CASSQDTAGQSPLHF
TRBJ2-1	-	TRBD2	TRBV6-8	TGTGCCAGCAGTCTCGGGACTATCGACAATGAGCAGTTCTTC	CASSLGTIDNEQFF
TRBJ2-7	few	-	TRBV15	TGTGCCACCGCGCGGAATGGCCAAACCTACGAGCAGTACTTC	CATARNGQTYEQYF
TRBJ2-5	-	-	TRBV11-3	TGTGCCAGCAGCTTATACGTCAGTGCGTACCAAGAGACCCAGTACTTC	CASSLYVSAYQETQYF
TRBJ2-6	many	-	TRBV7-2	TGTGCCAGCAGCAGCGGACGGGGTGGCTCTGGGGCCAACGTCCTGACTTTC	CASSSGRGGSGANVLTF
TRBJ2-5	few	TRBD2	TRBV29-1	TGCAGCGTCGGGACTAGCGGAGAGACCCAGTACTTC	CSVGTSGETQYF
TRBJ2-2	-	TRBD2	TRBV6-1	TGTGCCAGCAGCATACTAGCGGGGGTCACCGGGGAGCTGTTTTTT	CASSILAGVTGELFF
TRBJ1-5	few	TRBD1	TRBV28	TGTGCCAGCAGTCCCACGTTGGGACAGGGACATCAGCCCCAGCATTTT	CASSPTLGQGHQPQHF
TRBJ2-1	few	-	TRBV7-9	TGTGCCAGCAGCCCGCCGAGGGGATCCTACAATGAGCAGTTCTTC	CASSPPRGSYNEQFF
TRBJ2-1	-	-	TRBV6-2/TRBV6-3	TGTGCCAGCAGTTCCAGGGAAGGCTACAATGAGCAGTTCTTC	CASSSREGYNEQFF
TRBJ2-4	-	TRBD1	TRBV11-2	TGTGCCAGCAGCCCCGACAGGGCCGGGGAAAACATTCAGTACTTC	CASSPDRAGENIQYF
TRBJ2-7	-	TRBD1	TRBV28	TGTGCCGCCGGGACAGGGAGGAACGAGCAGTACTTC	CAAGTGRNEQYF
TRBJ2-1	-	TRBD2	TRBV4-1	TGCGCCAGCAGCCAAGCAGTCGCTAGCGGCTCCTACAATGAGCAGTTCTTC	CASSQAVASGSYNEQFF
TRBJ2-1	-	TRBD2	TRBV19	TGTGCCAGTAGTCGTTCTAGCGGGAGGTTAGGCAATGAGCAGTTCTTC	CASSRSSGRLGNEQFF
TRBJ2-5	-	-	TRBV5-4	TGTGCCAGCAGCTTCGGGAGTGCGGAGACCCAGTACTTC	CASSFGSAETQYF
TRBJ2-7	many	TRBD2	TRBV7-2	TGTGCCAGCAGCTTAGTTAGCGGGAGCTCCTACGAGCAGTACTTC	CASSLVSGSSYEQYF
TRBJ2-1	few	TRBD2	TRBV2	TGTGCCAGCACCCGAGCGGGAGACCCATACAATGAGCAGTTCTTC	CASTRAGDPYNEQFF
TRBJ2-5	-	-	TRBV12-3/TRBV12-4	TGTGCCAGCAGTTTAATAGGCCACCAAGAGACCCAGTACTTC	CASSLIGHQETQYF
TRBJ2-1	few	-	TRBV7-2	TGTGCCAGCAGCTTAGGGTACGCGGAAAACAATGAGCAGTTCTTC	CASSLGYAENNEQFF
TRBJ1-1	-	TRBD1	TRBV20-1	TGCAGTGCTAAACCAATCCAAGTACAGGGGAGGGCTTTCTTT	CSAKPIQVQGRAFF
TRBJ2-7	many	-	TRBV20-1	TGCAGTGCTAGATGGCTAGGCTATGAGCAGTACTTC	CSARWLGYEQYF
TRBJ1-1	-	-	TRBV5-4	TGTGCCAGCAGCTTGGTACACGTGGGGCCGAACACTGAAGCTTTCTTT	CASSLVHVGPNTEAFF
TRBJ2-5	-	-	TRBV7-2	TGTGCCAGCAGCTTAGCGCTAGGGACGGAGACCCAGTACTTC	CASSLALGTETQYF
TRBJ2-1	few	TRBD1	TRBV12-3/TRBV12-4	TGTGCCAGCAGTTTACGAATCGACAGGGTCAATGAGCAGTTCTTC	CASSLRIDRVNEQFF
TRBJ1-4	-	-	TRBV29-1	TGCAGCGTTGAAGCGCCTTTAAGTGAAAAACTGTTTTTT	CSVEAPLSEKLFF
TRBJ2-2	many	-	TRBV7-2	TGTGCCAGCAGCGACCACGCGGGACTCTTGAACACCGGGGAGCTGTTTTTT	CASSDHAGLLNTGELFF
TRBJ2-6	many	TRBD2	TRBV7-8	TGTGCCAGCAGCTCTAGCGGGAGCCTGTCTGGGGCCAACGTCCTGACTTTC	CASSSSGSLSGANVLTF
TRBJ2-1	-	TRBD1	TRBV28	TGTGCCACCTTCCAGGGGACAGGTTACAATGAGCAGTTCTTC	CATFQGTGYNEQFF
TRBJ1-6	-	-	TRBV27	TGTGCCAGCAACCCCGGCTTTCACGGGGATTCACCCCTCCACTTT	CASNPGFHGDSPLHF
TRBJ2-1	few	-	TRBV7-3	TGTGCCAGCAGCTTATATCCAGGGCCCTCCTACAATGAGCAGTTCTTC	CASSLYPGPSYNEQFF
TRBJ2-7	-	TRBD1	TRBV19	TGTGCCAGCCGATGGGGACAGGGCACCTACGAGCAGTACTTC	CASRWGQGTYEQYF
TRBJ2-1	few	-	TRBV7-9	TGTGCCAGCAGCTTCCCGGGACGAGGGAGGTATGAGCAGTTCTTC	CASSFPGRGRYEQFF
TRBJ1-3	once	-	TRBV7-9	TGTGCCAGCAGCTTCCTTGGGGGGAAAAACACCATATATTTT	CASSFLGGKNTIYF
TRBJ1-5	few	-	TRBV19	TGTGCCAGTTCCACAGGTGTCAGCAATCAGCCCCAGCATTTT	CASSTGVSNQPQHF
TRBJ1-2	-	-	TRBV29-1	TGCAGCGTTGGAAAACAGACTAACTATGGCTACACCTTC	CSVGKQTNYGYTF